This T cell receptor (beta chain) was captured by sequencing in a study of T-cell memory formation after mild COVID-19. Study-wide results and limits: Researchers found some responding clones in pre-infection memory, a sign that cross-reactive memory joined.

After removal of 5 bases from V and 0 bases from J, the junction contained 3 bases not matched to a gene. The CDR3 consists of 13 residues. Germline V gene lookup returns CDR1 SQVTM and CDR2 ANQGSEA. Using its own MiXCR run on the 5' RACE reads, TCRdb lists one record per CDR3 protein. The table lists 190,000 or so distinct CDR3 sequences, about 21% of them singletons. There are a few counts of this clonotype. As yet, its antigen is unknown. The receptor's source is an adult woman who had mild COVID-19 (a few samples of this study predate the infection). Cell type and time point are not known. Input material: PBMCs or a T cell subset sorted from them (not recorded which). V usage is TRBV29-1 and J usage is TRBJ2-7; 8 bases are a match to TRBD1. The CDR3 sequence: CSVRQGNSYEQYF. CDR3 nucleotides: TGCAGCGTTAGACAGGGGAACTCCTACGAGCAGTACTTC.